What follows is one T cell receptor beta chain and its context. The antigen is not known. The junction departs from germline at one end; a sequencing error may be responsible. The PCR employed 60 Vbeta primers together with 13 Jbeta primers. Libraries were prepared by immunoSEQ multiplex PCR; TCRdb keeps only in-frame clonotypes and omits some of them. Of just over 150,000 clones in the sample, around three quarters were seen once. This sample is part of a study of cytomegalovirus exposure and HLA in healthy donors. Study-wide results and caveats: A further, later analysis showed that HLA-associated TCR beta chains (compared with equally common others) were more clonally expanded.

Germline V gives CDR1 SGHAT, CDR2 FQDESV (reference sequence). CDR3 size: 14 residues. This chain joins TRBV11-1 and TRBJ1-2, with D maybe TRBD1 (5 bases). The TCR originated in a woman between 40 and 50 years old in good health and CMV-seronegative. Sequenced: PBMCs. In nucleotides, the CDR3 is TGTGCCAGCAGGCCGGGGGGTGCGAACTATGGCTACCCCTTC. Protein: CASRPGGANYGYPF.